Following are 13 T cell receptor beta chains from one sample sequenced in a study of beta chain features in type 1 diabetes. Sequenced material consisted of expressed TCRB transcripts (all of the isolated RNA was reverse transcribed). Data came from immunoSEQ multiplex PCR; TCRdb stores just in-frame clones and leaves some out. The data show roughly 450,000 clones, 11% to 15% seen once. The specimen was naive CD4+ T cells from blood. The receptors come from a young man in good health.

In its sample, this clone was seen a few times. This chain connects TRBV29-1 to TRBJ2-1, with TRBD1 as a possible D gene (6 bases). The CDR3 spans 14 residues. The V gene lost 5 bases and the J gene lost 1 base, with 12 bases spanning the gap. Germline V gene data show CDR1 as SQVTM and CDR2 as ANQGSEA. CDR3 bases: TGCAGCGTTTCATCAGGGGCGTCCTACAATGAGCAGTTCTTC. It encodes CSVSSGASYNEQFF.

A few counts support this clone. This chain uses TRBV4-3 with TRBJ2-7, with 10 bases lining up with TRBD2. Trimming at V came to 3 bases and at J to 1 base, leaving 9 bases not matched to a gene. The CDR3 contains 17 residues. Per germline, CDR1 LGHNA and CDR2 YSLEER. In nucleotides, the CDR3 is TGCGCCAGCAGCCAGCTATCCGGGACTAGCGCTTCCTACGAGCAGTACTTC. This translates into CASSQLSGTSASYEQYF.

The chain couples TRBV11-2 to TRBJ2-3, with 8 nucleotides matching TRBD2. V was clipped by 2 bases and J by 1 base; unmatched bases: 2. Germline V lookup: CDR1 SGHAT, CDR2 FQNNGV. This CDR3 has 15 amino acids. The CDR3, as DNA: TGTGCCAGCAGCTTACGGCGGGGGGGCACAGATACGCAGTATTTT. Encoded protein: CASSLRRGGTDTQYF.

This clone was seen more than once but under ten times. The rearrangement uses TRBV29-1 and TRBJ1-1; D unclear. Trimming pared 6 bases from V and 4 bases from J, leaving 3 bases between. The CDR3 runs 9 residues. Germline V gene data show CDR1 as SQVTM and CDR2 as ANQGSEA. Here the CDR3 reads CSVTTEAFF. DNA of the CDR3: TGCAGCGTAACCACTGAAGCTTTCTTT.

This clone has a handful of counts. This sequence joins TRBV30 and TRBJ1-2; 9 positions match TRBD1. CDR1 and CDR2 from the germline V gene are GTSNPN and SVGIG (reference sequence). The junction had 8 bases not matched to a gene; V was cut back by 5 bases and J by 7 bases. The CDR3 contains 13 residues. The CDR3 nucleotides are TGTGCCTGGCGGGACAGGGCCTTCGGTGGCTACACCTTC. Amino acids: CAWRDRAFGGYTF.

This clone was detected only a few times. The gene calls are TRBV30 and TRBJ2-5; TRBD2 agrees at 7 bases. Germline V gives CDR1 GTSNPN, CDR2 SVGIG (reference sequence). The CDR3 contains 16 residues. Losses at the gene ends were 3 bases for V and 5 bases for J; bases not matched to a gene: 15. The CDR3 DNA reads TGTGCCTGGAGCCCTCCCCTAGCGGCTAAGAGCGAGACCCAGTACTTC. As protein: CAWSPPLAAKSETQYF.

In its sample, this clone was seen a few times. The chain carries TRBV28 and TRBJ2-1; TRBD2 matches 10 bases. Trimming cost V 2 bases and J 5 bases; bases outside gene matches: 12. The CDR3 totals 18 residues. The germline V gene has CDR1 MDHEN and CDR2 SYDVKM. In DNA, the CDR3 is TGTGCCAGCAGTTTAATCCTAGCGGGAGCCCGCCCAGACAATGAGCAGTTCTTC. Amino acid sequence: CASSLILAGARPDNEQFF.

Only a few counts were recorded for this clone. The same CDR3 arises from other DNA sequences in this sample as well. The gene calls are TRBV14 and TRBJ2-7; D remains unclear. In germline, CDR1 is SGHDN, CDR2 FVKESK. The CDR3 loop spans 11 amino acids. Trimming stripped 1 base from V and 5 bases from J, with 3 bases between. The CDR3 is CASSQVNEQYF. In DNA, the CDR3 is TGTGCCAGCAGCCAAGTGAACGAGCAGTACTTC.

This clone was seen only a few times. The V gene is TRBV18, the J gene TRBJ2-5; D ambiguous. The CDR3 runs to 13 residues. Per germline, CDR1 KGHSH and CDR2 LQKENI. V was cut by 6 bases and J by 2 bases, with 10 bases left in between. The CDR3 DNA follows: TGTGCCAGCTCCGTCGGCCGTCAAGAGACCCAGTACTTC. Its protein is CASSVGRQETQYF.

This clone was seen more than once but under ten times. The genes are TRBV4-3 and TRBJ1-5, with a weak D call TRBD1 (5 bases). Per germline, CDR1 LGHNA and CDR2 YSLEER. V shed 0 bases and J shed 1 base, with 10 bases lying between them. The CDR3 spans 16 residues. The CDR3 here is CASSQDKGLSNQPQHF. The DNA of the CDR3 is TGCGCCAGCAGCCAAGATAAGGGGCTGAGCAATCAGCCCCAGCATTTT.

This clone came up a few times. The chain uses TRBV4-3 and TRBJ1-2, with D possibly being TRBD1 (5 bases). Germline assignment: CDR1 LGHNA and CDR2 YSLEER. V lost 4 bases and J lost 4, with 10 bases in between. This CDR3 spans 13 amino acids. The CDR3 is CASSPWGGYGYTF. CDR3 in DNA: TGCGCCAGCAGCCCATGGGGGGGCTATGGCTACACCTTC.

The chain couples TRBV6-6 to TRBJ1-2; 10 nucleotides align to TRBD1. The trim removed 6 bases at V and 1 base at J, leaving 2 bases unmatched. CDR1 and CDR2 from the germline V gene are MNHNY and SVGAGI (reference sequence). The length of the CDR3 is 14 residues. The CDR3: CASRGTGDNYGYTF. The DNA of the CDR3 is TGTGCCAGCAGGGGGACAGGGGATAACTATGGCTACACCTTC.

The chain recombines TRBV27 with TRBJ1-2; no clear D. Germline assignment: CDR1 MNHEY and CDR2 SMNVEV (reference sequence). V lost 6 bases and J 6 bases, leaving 11 bases between the germline ends. The CDR3 is 12 residues long. CDR3 protein: CASSNRQDGYTF. CDR3 DNA sequence: TGTGCCAGCAGCAACCGACAAGATGGCTACACCTTC.